What follows are 25 T cell receptor beta chains derived from one specimen sequenced in a study of identical twins. TCRdb processed the 5' RACE reads anew with MiXCR; each CDR3 protein has one entry. This sample has around 490,000 distinct CDR3 sequences, with 20% to 25% found just once. Separately, the same data were catalogued under a study of yellow fever vaccine responses in identical twins.

The specimen was CD4+ T cells sorted from blood. Receptor source: a woman aged 18-29 years in good health.

The J gene is TRBJ2-1, the V gene TRBV7-2; TRBD1 agrees at 9 bases. Germline V CDR1 and CDR2: SGHTA, FQGNSA. V was pared by 2 bases and J by 6 bases, with 8 bases of the junction left unmatched. This CDR3 spans 16 amino acids. Here the CDR3 DNA reads TGTGCCAGCAGCTTAATGGGGTCGACAGGGGGCAATGAGCAGTTCTTC. Protein: CASSLMGSTGGNEQFF.

The CDR3 nucleotides are TGTGCCAGCAGCCAAGTTGGGGTAGCGTCCTACAATGAGCAGTTCTTC. It encodes CASSQVGVASYNEQFF. This sequence joins TRBV3-1 and TRBJ2-1; TRBD2 is a possible D gene (5 bases). This CDR3 is built from 16 residues. V lost 1 base and J 1 base, leaving 11 bases between the germline ends. Germline V gene lookup returns CDR1 LGHDT and CDR2 YNNKEL (reference sequence).

There are many counts of this clonotype. This sequence joins TRBV7-9 and TRBJ2-2; D unresolved. Germline CDR1 SEHNR, CDR2 FQNEAQ (reference sequence). Trimming shortened V by 0 bases and J by 6 bases, and 14 bases separated the two germline ends. This CDR3 is 16 amino acids long. In nucleotides, the CDR3 is TGTGCCAGCAGCTTAGCCATCGGACCCGCTCCCGGGGAGCTGTTTTTT. The encoded protein is CASSLAIGPAPGELFF.

In its sample, this clonotype was seen a few times. The chain couples TRBV18 to TRBJ2-1, with unresolved D. The ends were cut back, 3 bases at V and 10 bases at J, with 7 bases in the middle. Germline V gene data show CDR1 as KGHSH and CDR2 as LQKENI. The CDR3 has 11 amino acids. The CDR3 spells CASSPGWEQFF. For the CDR3, the DNA is TGTGCCAGCTCACCGGGCTGGGAGCAGTTCTTC.

Only a few counts were recorded for this clonotype. The V and J genes are TRBV12-3 or TRBV12-4 and TRBJ2-2; TRBD2 agrees at 14 bases. CDR3 size: 18 residues. J gave up 6 bases and V 6 bases, and 12 bases lay outside the gene matches. The CDR3 coding sequence is TGTGCCAGCAGCCGAGAACTGAGACTAGCGGGAGGGCCCGGGGAGCTGTTTTTT. Translating it yields CASSRELRLAGGPGELFF.

This rearrangement joins TRBV29-1 to TRBJ2-7; 8 bases are a match to TRBD1. V lost 4 bases, J lost 5 bases, and 10 bases stayed unmatched. CDR3 length: 14 amino acids. Germline CDR1 and CDR2: SQVTM and ANQGSEA. The CDR3 DNA reads TGCAGCGTTGTGGGACAGGAGATGCCTAACGAGCAGTACTTC. It translates to CSVVGQEMPNEQYF.

In its sample, this clonotype was seen a few times. The rearrangement uses TRBV7-6 and TRBJ2-7; D ambiguous. Germline assignment: CDR1 SGHVS and CDR2 FNYEAQ. The V end lost 6 bases, the J end lost 6 bases, and 6 bases lay between the germline ends. The CDR3 is made up of 10 amino acids. CDR3 in amino acids: CASRRSEQYF. CDR3 DNA: TGTGCCAGCAGGCGTTCCGAGCAGTACTTC.

This clonotype was found many times. The chain has TRBV9 and TRBJ2-3, with 9 bases lining up with TRBD2. The germline gives CDR1 SGDLS, CDR2 YYNGEE. Trimming cost V 4 bases and J 1 base; bases outside gene matches: 4. CDR3 length: 15 amino acids. DNA for the CDR3: TGTGCCAGCAGCCCCAGACTAGCGGGCACAGATACGCAGTATTTT. Translating it yields CASSPRLAGTDTQYF.

Only a few counts were recorded for this clonotype. The chain joins TRBV12-3 or TRBV12-4 to TRBJ2-3; D assignment may be TRBD1 or TRBD2 (5 bases each). The V end was cut by 6 bases, the J end by 4 bases, with 14 bases between. CDR3 length: 14 residues. The CDR3 DNA sequence: TGTGCCAGCAGGGGCACGTGGGACGCAGATACGCAGTATTTT. Its translation is CASRGTWDADTQYF.

This clonotype was picked up a small number of times. This chain links TRBV5-1 with TRBJ1-1; the match to TRBD1 covers 8 bases. J was trimmed by 0 bases and V by 4 bases; bases with no gene match: 5. The CDR3 contains 15 residues. Germline CDR1 SGHRS, CDR2 YFSETQ. The CDR3 DNA sequence: TGCGCCAGCAGCACCTTCAGGGGGCTGAACACTGAAGCTTTCTTT. It yields the protein CASSTFRGLNTEAFF.

This clonotype was found a few times. The chain uses TRBV27 and TRBJ2-6, with D uncertain. The germline gives CDR1 MNHEY, CDR2 SMNVEV (reference sequence). The CDR3 contains 13 residues. The germline V and J ends were trimmed by 3 bases and 3 bases, with 3 bases remaining between them. In nucleotides, the CDR3 is TGTGCCAGCAGTTTTGGTGGGGCCAACGTCCTGACTTTC. This encodes CASSFGGANVLTF.

The chain joins TRBV5-1 to TRBJ2-5; the D gene is possibly TRBD1 (6 bases). V was cut by 0 bases and J by 2 bases, with 11 bases left in between. Germline CDR1 is SGHRS and CDR2 is YFSETQ. The length of the CDR3 is 15 residues. CDR3 sequence (DNA): TGCGCCAGCAGCTTGGTGGGGACACAGCAAGAGACCCAGTACTTC. Protein sequence: CASSLVGTQQETQYF.

CDR3 DNA: TGTGCCACCAGCAGAGACGAAGCCTCTGTCTTTTTCGGGGCCAACGTCCTGACTTTC. Translated, it gives CATSRDEASVFFGANVLTF. The genes are TRBV15 and TRBJ2-6, with D unresolved. CDR1 and CDR2 (germline): LNHNV, YYDKDF (reference sequence). Trimming shortened V by 0 bases and J by 4 bases, and 19 bases separated the two germline ends. The CDR3 contains 19 residues.

This clonotype was found a few times. J is TRBJ2-1 and V is TRBV7-2; 11 bases line up with TRBD2. Germline V gene sequence: CDR1 SGHTA, CDR2 FQGNSA. Trimming cost V 3 bases and J 6 bases; bases outside gene matches: 7. The CDR3 contains 16 residues. The CDR3 reads CASSFSLLAGGNEQFF. The CDR3 bases are TGTGCCAGCAGCTTCTCCTTGCTAGCGGGGGGCAATGAGCAGTTCTTC.

This clonotype was picked up a small number of times. The chain recombines TRBV2 with TRBJ2-5; 10 bases map to TRBD2. The CDR3 loop spans 14 amino acids. Trimming took 8 bases from V and 7 from J; bases not matched to a gene: 10. The germline gives CDR1 SNHLY, CDR2 FYNNEI. The CDR3 loop reads CASLGLAGAGTQYF. CDR3 in DNA: TGTGCCAGCCTGGGTCTAGCGGGAGCTGGGACCCAGTACTTC. Full variable domain (missing parts from reference TRBV2 and TRBJ2-5): EPEVTQTPSHQVTQMGQEVILRCVPISNHLYFYWYRQILGQKVEFLVSFYNNEISEKSEIFDDQFSVERPDGSNFTLKIRSTKLEDSAMYFCASLGLAGAGTQYFGPGTRLLVL.

This clonotype was picked up many times. V is TRBV15 and J is TRBJ2-7; D unresolved. The CDR3 has 13 residues. Germline V gene data show CDR1 as LNHNV and CDR2 as YYDKDF (reference sequence). V was trimmed by 0 bases and J by 7 bases, leaving 10 bases between them. CDR3 DNA sequence: TGTGCCACCAGCAGAGATCCAGCTGAGGAGCAGTACTTC. It specifies CATSRDPAEEQYF.

This clonotype was counted a few times. J is TRBJ1-2 and V is TRBV6-2 or TRBV6-3; D ambiguous. The V and J ends lost 4 bases and 0 bases respectively, with 18 bases between them. This CDR3 region has 17 residues. Germline loops: CDR1 MNHEY, CDR2 SVGEGT. The CDR3 region has the DNA TGTGCCAGCAGTTCTCGGGATTCATGGTATACTAACTATGGCTACACCTTC. Translation gives CASSSRDSWYTNYGYTF.

The chain has TRBV20-1 and TRBJ1-1, with unresolved D. Looked up from germline, CDR1 is DFQATT and CDR2 is SNEGSKA (reference sequence). Trimming removed 1 base from V and 1 base from J, with 10 bases in between. The CDR3 loop spans 14 amino acids. The CDR3, as DNA: TGCAGTGCTAGAGTGGCCCGACCGAACACTGAAGCTTTCTTT. It specifies CSARVARPNTEAFF.

The table lists this clonotype with a few counts. The CDR3 spells CASSSDRVMAEAFF. For the CDR3, the DNA is TGTGCCAGCAGCTCGGACAGGGTGATGGCTGAAGCTTTCTTT. This sequence joins TRBV3-1 and TRBJ1-1; TRBD1 agrees at 8 bases. Per germline, CDR1 LGHDT and CDR2 YNNKEL (reference sequence). The CDR3 is 14 residues long. The trim removed 5 bases at V and 6 bases at J, leaving 8 bases unmatched.

J is TRBJ2-1 and V is TRBV29-1, with 7 bases aligning to TRBD2. Trimming removed 4 bases from V and 1 base from J; junction bases left unmatched: 7. The CDR3 has 15 amino acids. Germline values: CDR1 SQVTM, CDR2 ANQGSEA. The CDR3 bases are TGCAGCGTTGCACCCCCGGGACTATCCTACAATGAGCAGTTCTTC. The encoded protein is CSVAPPGLSYNEQFF.

The chain carries TRBV11-2 and TRBJ2-5; TRBD1 is a possible D gene (6 bases). The CDR3 extends over 16 amino acids. The ends were cut back, 7 bases at V and 1 base at J, with 19 bases in the middle. Germline CDR1 is SGHAT and CDR2 is FQNNGV. Here the CDR3 reads CASTQMSGGTQETQYF. The CDR3 bases are TGTGCCAGCACCCAGATGTCTGGGGGCACCCAAGAGACCCAGTACTTC.

The chain carries TRBV29-1 and TRBJ2-1, with D perhaps given as TRBD1 or TRBD2 (5 bases each). Germline CDR1 reads SQVTM; CDR2 reads ANQGSEA. The CDR3 contains 14 residues. Trimming cost V 7 bases and J 5 bases, with 18 bases left between them. CDR3 residues: CSAEGRGTHNEQFF. CDR3 nucleotides: TGCAGCGCCGAGGGGCGCGGCACACACAATGAGCAGTTCTTC.

The chain recombines TRBV10-3 with TRBJ2-5; 12 positions match TRBD1. The CDR3 runs to 18 residues. The germline V gene has CDR1 ENHRY and CDR2 SYGVKD. V was clipped by 4 bases and J by 5 bases; unmatched bases: 14. In DNA, the CDR3 is TGTGCCATCAGTGGCCGTCCCGGGACAGGGGGCGAGGGGGAGACCCAGTACTTC. Translating gives CAISGRPGTGGEGETQYF.

This clonotype was counted only a few times. J is TRBJ2-3 and V is TRBV28, with no clear D. Trimming took off 2 bases at V and 3 bases at J, with 9 bases between the two ends. The CDR3 is 14 amino acids. CDR1 MDHEN and CDR2 SYDVKM come from the germline V gene. The CDR3 reads CASSLPDLTDTQYF. The CDR3 DNA follows: TGTGCCAGCAGTTTACCCGATTTAACAGATACGCAGTATTTT. Full variable domain (remainder filled in from reference TRBV28 and TRBJ2-3): DVKVTQSSRYLVKRTGEKVFLECVQDMDHENMFWYRQDPGLGLRLIYFSYDVKMKEKGDIPEGYSVSREKKERFSLILESASTNQTSMYLCASSLPDLTDTQYFGPGTRLTVL.

The CDR3 protein is CASSRGSVRGPSYNEQFF. The CDR3 DNA is TGTGCCAGCAGCCGGGGCTCGGTCAGGGGGCCCTCCTACAATGAGCAGTTCTTC. J is TRBJ2-1 and V is TRBV11-2; 8 positions agree with TRBD1. The CDR3 sequence is 18 residues long. Per the germline V gene, CDR1 is SGHAT and CDR2 is FQNNGV. V was clipped by 5 bases and J by 0 bases; unmatched bases: 12.